This is a list of T cell receptor beta chains from one sample in a study of monozygotic twins with inflammatory bowel disease. TCRdb reprocessed the 5' RACE reads and stores each CDR3 protein as one record, lacking DNA. The repertoire table contains about 350,000 distinct CDR3 sequences. Source material: blood. Receptors originate from a human donor with ulcerative colitis or Crohn's disease, or a healthy co-twin of an affected twin (not recorded which). The CDR3 runs from the conserved cysteine through the conserved F or W. The order of the fields is CDR3 protein, J gene, V gene.

CASSPEGRGYTEAFF	TRBJ1-1	TRBV9
CASSYPDRPPYEQYF	TRBJ2-7	TRBV6-5
CSARDSGFGEQYF	TRBJ2-7	TRBV20-1
CSANDRGTYGYTF	TRBJ1-2	TRBV20-1
CASRGLAGSYEQYF	TRBJ2-7	TRBV7-8
CSVEGLAGVLRRETQYF	TRBJ2-5	TRBV29-1
CASSLLGGRISYNEQFF	TRBJ2-1	TRBV7-2
CASSLVQTSGANVLTF	TRBJ2-6	TRBV13
CASSQGAGDLDGYTF	TRBJ1-2	TRBV4-1
CASSPTGGTNEKLFF	TRBJ1-4	TRBV12-3/TRBV12-4
CSASITGTFPTDTQYF	TRBJ2-3	TRBV20-1
CASRAVGGLAVDTEAFF	TRBJ1-1	TRBV27
CASSPEAGVYNEQFF	TRBJ2-1	TRBV5-1
CSARGIAGTEDTQYF	TRBJ2-3	TRBV29-1
CASLSPGQGTDTQYF	TRBJ2-3	TRBV27
CATSRARTEQETQYF	TRBJ2-5	TRBV15
CASSLAAVSYNEQFF	TRBJ2-1	TRBV7-2
CASSQRTLYGYTF	TRBJ1-2	TRBV4-1
CASSLTSGAGIYEQYF	TRBJ2-7	TRBV5-1
CSARAGYEQYF	TRBJ2-7	TRBV29-1
CASSLTTTGELFF	TRBJ2-2	TRBV5-1
CASRRSDFSSYNEQFF	TRBJ2-1	TRBV5-4
CSAPRGAGWNTGELFF	TRBJ2-2	TRBV20-1
CASSLGGTGVNTEAFF	TRBJ1-1	TRBV5-4
CASSMDSRRPNYGYTF	TRBJ1-2	TRBV9
CASSRSKNYGYTF	TRBJ1-2	TRBV5-6
CASSGDYGTAQYF	TRBJ2-7	TRBV10-2
CASSLLLAGGGNEQFF	TRBJ2-1	TRBV28
CASGERGLAELHNEQFF	TRBJ2-1	TRBV6-1
CASSLKRGTYEQYF	TRBJ2-7	TRBV5-6
CASSWDGNYEQYF	TRBJ2-7	TRBV11-1
CAWRITGTVSEAFF	TRBJ1-1	TRBV30
CASSFSAPSTDTQYF	TRBJ2-3	TRBV5-1
CASSRDRDSYTF	TRBJ1-2	TRBV6-6
CASSFFAGVADTQYF	TRBJ2-3	TRBV5-1
CASSLTADGDEQFF	TRBJ2-1	TRBV7-8
CASSLEGLMNTEAFF	TRBJ1-1	TRBV5-1
CASSGLRDNEQFF	TRBJ2-1	TRBV6-1
CASTPGGVTYEQYF	TRBJ2-7	TRBV6-6
CASSFGGVKTYEQYF	TRBJ2-7	TRBV7-2
CASSLGGYEQYF	TRBJ2-7	TRBV5-1
CATQAGGLVANEQFF	TRBJ2-1	TRBV28
CASSARITGELFF	TRBJ2-2	TRBV9
CATSRVQGANYGYTF	TRBJ1-2	TRBV15
CASSIGAGANNEQFF	TRBJ2-1	TRBV19